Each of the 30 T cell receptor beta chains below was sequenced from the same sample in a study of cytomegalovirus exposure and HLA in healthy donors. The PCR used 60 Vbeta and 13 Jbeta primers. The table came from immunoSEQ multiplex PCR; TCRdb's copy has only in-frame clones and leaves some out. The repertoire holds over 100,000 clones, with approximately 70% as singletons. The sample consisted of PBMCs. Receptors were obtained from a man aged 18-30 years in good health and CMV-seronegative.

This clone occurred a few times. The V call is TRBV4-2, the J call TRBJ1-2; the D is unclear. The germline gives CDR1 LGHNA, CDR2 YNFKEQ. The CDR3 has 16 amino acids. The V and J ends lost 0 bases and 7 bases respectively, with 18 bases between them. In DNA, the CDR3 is TGTGCCAGCAGCCAAGATAGTATGGGCCTTCGTATTGGCTACACCTTC. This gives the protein CASSQDSMGLRIGYTF.

The CDR3 DNA reads TGTGCCAGCAGTGAAGTGGCAGGGTTAAGCACAGATACGCAGTATTTT. It translates to CASSEVAGLSTDTQYF. The rearrangement uses TRBV2 and TRBJ2-3; the D gene is possibly TRBD1 (5 bases). This CDR3 is built from 16 residues. Germline CDR1 reads SNHLY; CDR2 reads FYNNEI. The V and J ends lost 1 base and 0 bases respectively, with 11 bases between them.

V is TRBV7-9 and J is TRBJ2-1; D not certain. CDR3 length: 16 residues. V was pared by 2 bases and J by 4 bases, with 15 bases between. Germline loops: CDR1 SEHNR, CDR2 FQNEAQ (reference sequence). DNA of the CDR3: TGTGCCAGCAGCTTATTTGACGGCAGACAATACAATGAGCAGTTCTTC. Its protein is CASSLFDGRQYNEQFF.

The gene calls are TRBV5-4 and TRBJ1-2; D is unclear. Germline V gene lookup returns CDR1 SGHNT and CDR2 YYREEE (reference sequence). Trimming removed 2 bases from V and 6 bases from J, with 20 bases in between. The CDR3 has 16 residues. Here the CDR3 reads CASSFLPRRVWDGYTF. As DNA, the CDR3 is TGTGCCAGCAGCTTTTTACCGCGGAGGGTTTGGGATGGCTACACCTTC.

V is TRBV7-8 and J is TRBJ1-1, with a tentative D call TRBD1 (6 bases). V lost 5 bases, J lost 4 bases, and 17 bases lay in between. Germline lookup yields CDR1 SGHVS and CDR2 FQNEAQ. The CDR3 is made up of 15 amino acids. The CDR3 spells CASSLRPGERTEAFF. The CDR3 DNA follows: TGTGCCAGCAGCCTGAGACCAGGGGAACGCACTGAAGCTTTCTTT.

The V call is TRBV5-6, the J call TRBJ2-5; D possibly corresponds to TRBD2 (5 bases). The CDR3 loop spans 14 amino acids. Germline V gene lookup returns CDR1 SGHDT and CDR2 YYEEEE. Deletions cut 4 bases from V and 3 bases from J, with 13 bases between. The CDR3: CASSLPEGEETQYF. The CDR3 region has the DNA TGTGCCAGCAGCCTACCCGAGGGCGAAGAGACCCAGTACTTC.

The CDR3 spells CASSIFSGRRDEQYF. DNA of the CDR3: TGTGCCAGCAGTATATTTAGCGGGAGAAGAGACGAGCAGTACTTC. The V gene is TRBV7-2, the J gene TRBJ2-7, with 9 bases matching TRBD2. Germline values: CDR1 SGHTA, CDR2 FQGNSA. V lost 6 bases, J lost 5 bases, and 11 bases stayed unmatched. The CDR3 runs to 15 residues. Based on the CDR3 plus reference TRBV7-2 and TRBJ2-7, the full variable domain is GAGVSQSPSNKVTEKGKDVELRCDPISGHTALYWYRQSLGQGLEFLIYFQGNSAPDKSGLPSDRFSAERTGGSVSTLTIQRTQQEDSAVYLCASSIFSGRRDEQYFGPGTRLTVT.

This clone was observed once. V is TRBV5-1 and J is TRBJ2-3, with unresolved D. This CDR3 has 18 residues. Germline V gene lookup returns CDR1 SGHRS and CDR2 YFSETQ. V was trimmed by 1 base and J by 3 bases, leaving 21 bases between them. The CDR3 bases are TGCGCCAGCAGCTTGCTTGGGCAGGCCACGATGTTGACAGATACGCAGTATTTT. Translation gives CASSLLGQATMLTDTQYF.

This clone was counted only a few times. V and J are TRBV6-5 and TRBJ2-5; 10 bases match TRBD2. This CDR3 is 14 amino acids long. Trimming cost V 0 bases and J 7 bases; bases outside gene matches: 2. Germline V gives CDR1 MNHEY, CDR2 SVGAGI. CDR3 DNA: TGTGCCAGCAGTTACTCAGCTAGCGGGGGGACCCAGTACTTC. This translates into CASSYSASGGTQYF.

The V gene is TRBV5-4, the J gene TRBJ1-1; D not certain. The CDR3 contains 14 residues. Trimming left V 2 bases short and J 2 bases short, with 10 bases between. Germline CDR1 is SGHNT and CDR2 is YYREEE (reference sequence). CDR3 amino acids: CASSFETGNTEAFF. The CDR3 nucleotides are TGTGCCAGCAGCTTCGAGACGGGAAACACTGAAGCTTTCTTT. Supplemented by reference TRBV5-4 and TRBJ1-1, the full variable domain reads ETGVTQSPTHLIKTRGQQVTLRCSSQSGHNTVSWYQQALGQGPQFIFQYYREEENGRGNFPPRFSGLQFPNYSSELNVNALELDDSALYLCASSFETGNTEAFFGQGTRLTVV.

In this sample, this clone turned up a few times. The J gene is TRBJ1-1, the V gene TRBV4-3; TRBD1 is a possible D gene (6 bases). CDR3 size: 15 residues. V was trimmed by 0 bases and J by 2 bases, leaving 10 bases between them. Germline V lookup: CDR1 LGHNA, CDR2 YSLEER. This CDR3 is CASSQDSGTNTEAFF. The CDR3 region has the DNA TGCGCCAGCAGCCAAGACAGTGGGACAAACACTGAAGCTTTCTTT.

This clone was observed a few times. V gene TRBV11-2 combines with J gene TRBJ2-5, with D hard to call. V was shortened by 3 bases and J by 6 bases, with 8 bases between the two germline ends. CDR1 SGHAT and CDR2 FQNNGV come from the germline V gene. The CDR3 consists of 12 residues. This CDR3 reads CASSFASQTQYF. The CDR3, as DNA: TGTGCCAGCAGCTTCGCGTCTCAGACCCAGTACTTC.

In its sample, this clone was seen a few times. CDR3 nucleotides: TGTGCCAGCAGAAGGGAGGGGGCTAACTATGGCTACACCTTC. Translating gives CASRREGANYGYTF. The chain uses TRBV6-5 and TRBJ1-2, with D tentatively TRBD1 (6 bases). There are 14 residues in the CDR3. CDR1 and CDR2 (germline): MNHEY, SVGAGI. Trimming shortened V by 6 bases and J by 0 bases, and 11 bases separated the two germline ends.

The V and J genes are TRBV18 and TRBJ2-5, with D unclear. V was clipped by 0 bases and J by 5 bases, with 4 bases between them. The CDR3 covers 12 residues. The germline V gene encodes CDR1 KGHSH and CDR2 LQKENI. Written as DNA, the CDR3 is TGTGCCAGCTCACCACCGTCGGAGACCCAGTACTTC. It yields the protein CASSPPSETQYF.

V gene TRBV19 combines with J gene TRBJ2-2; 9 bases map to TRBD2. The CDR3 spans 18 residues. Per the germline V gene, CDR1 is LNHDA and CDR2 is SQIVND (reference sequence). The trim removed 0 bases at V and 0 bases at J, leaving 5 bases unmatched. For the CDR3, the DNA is TGTGCCAGTAGTATAGAGGGTAGCGGGAGTCCGAACACCGGGGAGCTGTTTTTT. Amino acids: CASSIEGSGSPNTGELFF.

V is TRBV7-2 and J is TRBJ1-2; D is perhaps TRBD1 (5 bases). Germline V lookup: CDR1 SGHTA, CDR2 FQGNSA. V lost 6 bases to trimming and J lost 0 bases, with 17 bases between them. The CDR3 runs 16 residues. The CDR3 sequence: CASSPGGGRTNYGYTF. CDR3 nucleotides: TGTGCCAGCAGTCCGGGGGGGGGACGGACTAACTATGGCTACACCTTC.

CDR3 in amino acids: CASSSILGWDYEQYF. The CDR3 nucleotides are TGTGCCAGCAGCTCGATACTAGGGTGGGACTACGAGCAGTACTTC. This chain connects TRBV7-9 to TRBJ2-7, with a tentative D call TRBD2 (5 bases). Per germline, CDR1 SEHNR and CDR2 FQNEAQ (reference sequence). CDR3 length: 15 residues. Trimming stripped 4 bases from V and 3 bases from J, with 16 bases between.

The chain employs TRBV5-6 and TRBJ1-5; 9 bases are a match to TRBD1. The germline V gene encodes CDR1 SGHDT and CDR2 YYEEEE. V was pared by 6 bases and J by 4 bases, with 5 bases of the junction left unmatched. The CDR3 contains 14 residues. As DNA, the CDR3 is TGTGCCAGCACCATGACAGGGGGAAATCAGCCCCAGCATTTT. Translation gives CASTMTGGNQPQHF.

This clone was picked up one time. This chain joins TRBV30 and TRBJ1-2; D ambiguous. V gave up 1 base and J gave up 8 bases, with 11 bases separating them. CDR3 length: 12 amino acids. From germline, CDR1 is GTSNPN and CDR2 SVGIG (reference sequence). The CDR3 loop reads CAWSEPGPGYTF. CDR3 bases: TGTGCCTGGAGTGAGCCAGGCCCCGGCTACACCTTC.

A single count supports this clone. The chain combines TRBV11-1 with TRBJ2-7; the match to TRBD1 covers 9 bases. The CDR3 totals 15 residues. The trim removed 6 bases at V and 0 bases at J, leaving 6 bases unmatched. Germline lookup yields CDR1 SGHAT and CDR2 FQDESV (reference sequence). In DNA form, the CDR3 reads TGTGCCAGCAGTCCAGGACAGGGGCACTCCTACGAGCAGTACTTC. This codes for CASSPGQGHSYEQYF. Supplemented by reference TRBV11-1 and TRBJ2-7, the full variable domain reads EAEVAQSPRYKITEKSQAVAFWCDPISGHATLYWYRQILGQGPELLVQFQDESVVDDSQLPKDRFSAERLKGVDSTLKIQPAELGDSAMYLCASSPGQGHSYEQYFGPGTRLTVT.

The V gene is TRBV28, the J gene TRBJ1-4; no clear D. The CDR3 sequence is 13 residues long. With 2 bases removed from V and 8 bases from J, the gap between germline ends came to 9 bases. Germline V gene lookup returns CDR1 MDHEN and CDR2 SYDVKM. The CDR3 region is CASSLVESEKLFF. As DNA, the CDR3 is TGTGCCAGCAGTTTAGTTGAGTCGGAAAAACTGTTTTTT.

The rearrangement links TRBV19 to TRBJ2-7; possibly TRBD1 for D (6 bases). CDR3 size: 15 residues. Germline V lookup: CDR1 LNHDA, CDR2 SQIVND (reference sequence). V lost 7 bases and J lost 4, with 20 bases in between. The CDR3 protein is CASTTTGLGGYEQYF. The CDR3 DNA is TGTGCCAGTACCACTACAGGGCTAGGTGGGTACGAGCAGTACTTC.

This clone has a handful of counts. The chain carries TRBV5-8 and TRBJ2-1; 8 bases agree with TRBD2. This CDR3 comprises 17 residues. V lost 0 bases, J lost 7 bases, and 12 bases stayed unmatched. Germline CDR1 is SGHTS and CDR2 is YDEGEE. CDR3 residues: CASSLAHPSGRRNEQFF. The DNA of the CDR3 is TGTGCCAGCAGCTTGGCCCATCCCAGCGGGAGACGAAATGAGCAGTTCTTC.

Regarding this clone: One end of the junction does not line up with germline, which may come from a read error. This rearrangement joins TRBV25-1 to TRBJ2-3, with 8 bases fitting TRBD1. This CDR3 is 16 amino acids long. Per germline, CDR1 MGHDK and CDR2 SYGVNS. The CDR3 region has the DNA TGTGCCCGCAGTGGATTAGACAGGGGATTCACAGATACGCAGTATTTT. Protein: CARSGLDRGFTDTQYF.

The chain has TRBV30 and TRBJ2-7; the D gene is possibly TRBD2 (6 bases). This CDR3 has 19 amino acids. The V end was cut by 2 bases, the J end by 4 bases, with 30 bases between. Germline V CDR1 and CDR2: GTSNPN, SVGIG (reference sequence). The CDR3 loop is CAWSPFWGVGGVGGYEQYF. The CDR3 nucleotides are TGTGCCTGGAGTCCCTTCTGGGGGGTGGGGGGAGTAGGTGGGTACGAGCAGTACTTC.

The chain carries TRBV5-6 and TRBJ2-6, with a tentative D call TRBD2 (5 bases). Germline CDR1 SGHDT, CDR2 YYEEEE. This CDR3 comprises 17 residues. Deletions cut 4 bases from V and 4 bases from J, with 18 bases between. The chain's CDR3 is CASSPRTHAGGANVLTF. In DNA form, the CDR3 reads TGTGCCAGCAGCCCCCGGACCCACGCGGGCGGGGCCAACGTCCTGACTTTC. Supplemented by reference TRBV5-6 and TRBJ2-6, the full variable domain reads DAGVTQSPTHLIKTRGQQVTLRCSPKSGHDTVSWYQQALGQGPQFIFQYYEEEERQRGNFPDRFSGHQFPNYSSELNVNALLLGDSALYLCASSPRTHAGGANVLTFGAGSRLTVL.

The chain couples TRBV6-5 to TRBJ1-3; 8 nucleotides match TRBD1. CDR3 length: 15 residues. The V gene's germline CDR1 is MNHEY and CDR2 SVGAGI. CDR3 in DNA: TGTCCCACCTATCCTACGACAGGGGCTGGAAACACCATATATTTT. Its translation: CPTYPTTGAGNTIYF.

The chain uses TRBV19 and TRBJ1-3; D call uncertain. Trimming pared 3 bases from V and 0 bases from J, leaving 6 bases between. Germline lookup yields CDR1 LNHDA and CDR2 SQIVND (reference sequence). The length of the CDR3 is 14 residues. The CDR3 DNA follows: TGTGCCAGTAGTATTCGAGACTCTGGAAACACCATATATTTT. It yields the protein CASSIRDSGNTIYF.

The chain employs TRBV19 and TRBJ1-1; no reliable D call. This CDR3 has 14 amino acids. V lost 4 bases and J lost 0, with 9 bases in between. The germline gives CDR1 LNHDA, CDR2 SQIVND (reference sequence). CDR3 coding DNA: TGTGCCAGTAGTAGTAGCCTGATGAACACTGAAGCTTTCTTT. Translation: CASSSSLMNTEAFF.

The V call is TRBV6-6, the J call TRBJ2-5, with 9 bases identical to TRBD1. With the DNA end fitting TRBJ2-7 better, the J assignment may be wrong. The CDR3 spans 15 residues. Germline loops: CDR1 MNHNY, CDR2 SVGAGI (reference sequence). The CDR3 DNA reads TGTGCCAGCAGTTGGGGACAGGGATATCCCTACGAGCAGTACTTC. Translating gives CASSWGQGYPYEQYF.